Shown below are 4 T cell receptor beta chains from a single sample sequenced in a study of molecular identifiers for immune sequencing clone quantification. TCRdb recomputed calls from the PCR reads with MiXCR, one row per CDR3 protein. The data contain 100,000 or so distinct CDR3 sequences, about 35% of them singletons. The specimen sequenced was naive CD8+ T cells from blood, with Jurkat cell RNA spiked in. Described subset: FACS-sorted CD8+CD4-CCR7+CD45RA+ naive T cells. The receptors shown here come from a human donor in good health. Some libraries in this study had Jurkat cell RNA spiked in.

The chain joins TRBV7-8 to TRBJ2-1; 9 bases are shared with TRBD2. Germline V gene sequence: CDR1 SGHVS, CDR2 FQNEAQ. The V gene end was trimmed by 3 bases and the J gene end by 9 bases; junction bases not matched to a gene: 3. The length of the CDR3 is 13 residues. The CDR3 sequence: CASSLGLAAEQFF. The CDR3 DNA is TGTGCCAGCAGCTTGGGACTAGCTGCTGAGCAGTTCTTC.

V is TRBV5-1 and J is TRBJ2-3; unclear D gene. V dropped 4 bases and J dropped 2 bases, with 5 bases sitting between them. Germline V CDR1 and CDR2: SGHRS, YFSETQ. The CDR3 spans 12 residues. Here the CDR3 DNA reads TGCGCCAGCAGCCACAACACAGATACGCAGTATTTT. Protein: CASSHNTDTQYF.

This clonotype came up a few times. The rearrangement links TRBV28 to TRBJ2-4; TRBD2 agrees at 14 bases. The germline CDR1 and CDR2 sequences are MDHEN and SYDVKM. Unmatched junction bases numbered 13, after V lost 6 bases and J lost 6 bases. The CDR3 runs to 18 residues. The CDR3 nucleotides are TGTGCCAGCAGGGAACGCAAGGGACTAGCGGGAGTCTCAAACATTCAGTACTTC. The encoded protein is CASRERKGLAGVSNIQYF.

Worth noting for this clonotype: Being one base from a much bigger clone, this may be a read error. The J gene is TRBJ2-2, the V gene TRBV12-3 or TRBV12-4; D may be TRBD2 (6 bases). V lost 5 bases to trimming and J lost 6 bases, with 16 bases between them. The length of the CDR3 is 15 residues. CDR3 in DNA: TGTGCCAGCAGTCTCCCGGGAGTAAACCCCGGGGAGCTGTTTTTT. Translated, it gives CASSLPGVNPGELFF.